This is a list of T cell receptor beta chains from one sample in a study of human T cells and chemical hapten exposure. MiXCR, applied by TCRdb to the RACE reads, yields one record per CDR3 protein. The sample yields more than 70,000 distinct CDR3 sequences, about a tenth seen once. Sequenced here: whole blood, sampled in connection with sensitization to the hapten diphenylcyclopropenone (DPC). Receptors were obtained from a woman aged 25 to 45 with alopecia areata. Some clones in this sample may be carry-over from other donors' samples. Each CDR3 is given with its conserved first and last residue. A D gene is named only where the DNA matches it firmly. Only part of the rows carry a size: once, few, many, or a class if the clone is expanded.

j_gene,d_gene,abundance,v_gene,CDR3nt,CDR3aa
TRBJ2-5,TRBD1,many,TRBV28,TGTGCCAGCAGTTTTTTCGGACAGGGACAAGAGACCCAGTACTTC,CASSFFGQGQETQYF
TRBJ2-1,NA,few,TRBV19,TGTGCCAGTAGTATAACCCCCAATGAGCAGTTCTTC,CASSITPNEQFF
TRBJ2-3,TRBD1,NA,TRBV15,TGTGCCACCAGCATCCGGGACAGGGGAACAGATACGCAGTATTTT,CATSIRDRGTDTQYF
TRBJ1-1,TRBD1,few,TRBV6-1,TGTGCCAGCAGTCAGTCCGTCCCGGGACAGGGGGCGGACACTGAAGCTTTCTTT,CASSQSVPGQGADTEAFF
TRBJ2-5,TRBD2,many,TRBV28,TGTGCCAGCAGATGGGGGGGGGAGCAAGAGACCCAGTACTTC,CASRWGGEQETQYF
TRBJ2-7,TRBD1,many,TRBV6-5,TGTGCCAGCAGCCCCACAGGGGCAGGGACCTACTACGAGCAGTACTTC,CASSPTGAGTYYEQYF
TRBJ1-1,NA,many,TRBV20-1,TGCAGTGCTAGAGATGGGCAGGTGAACACTGAAGCTTTCTTT,CSARDGQVNTEAFF
TRBJ2-2,NA,few,TRBV12-3/TRBV12-4,TGTGCCAGCAGTCCCAGGGGCGGGAACACCGGGGAGCTGTTTTTT,CASSPRGGNTGELFF
TRBJ1-1,NA,NA,TRBV6-5,TGTGCCAGCAGACGTCAGGGGCCCACTGAAGCTTTCTTT,CASRRQGPTEAFF
TRBJ1-5,NA,many,TRBV11-2,TGTGCCAGCAGCTTAGGGGGAGGGCAGCCCCAGCATTTT,CASSLGGGQPQHF
TRBJ1-1,NA,NA,TRBV20-1,TGCAGTGCTAGAGGGACGCACAGGGCCCGTGAAGCTTTCTTT,CSARGTHRAREAFF
TRBJ2-3,NA,many,TRBV5-1,TGCGCCAGCAGCTTTGGTAGCTCGATGGGGCCAGATACGCAGTATTTT,CASSFGSSMGPDTQYF
TRBJ2-1,NA,few,TRBV11-1,TGTGCCAGCAGCTTAGTCCTGGCAGTCAATGAGCAGTTCTTC,CASSLVLAVNEQFF
TRBJ2-3,NA,many,TRBV4-3,TGCGCCAGCAGCCAAGATTGGAGGACTTCGGCAGATACGCAGTATTTT,CASSQDWRTSADTQYF
TRBJ1-1,TRBD1,NA,TRBV9,TGTGCCAGCAGCGCCACCGGGACAGAGGACTCAGCTTTCTTT,CASSATGTEDSAFF
TRBJ1-1,NA,many,TRBV6-5,TGTGCCAGCAGTTACTCGGCAGGGGAAGCTTTCTTT,CASSYSAGEAFF
TRBJ2-3,TRBD2,few,TRBV20-1,TGCAGTGCCATCCTAGCGGGGGGACTCACAGATACGCAGTATTTT,CSAILAGGLTDTQYF
TRBJ2-3,TRBD2,many,TRBV9,TGTGCCAGCAGCATTGGGACTAGCGGGACTAGCACAGATACGCAGTATTTT,CASSIGTSGTSTDTQYF
TRBJ1-3,NA,many,TRBV12-5,TGTGCTAGTGGTGCCACCCCGCGCGGCAGCAGAAACACCATATATTTT,CASGATPRGSRNTIYF
TRBJ2-2,NA,few,TRBV7-8,TGTGCCAGCAGCCACTGGACAGGGAGGGCCGGGGAGCTGTTTTTT,CASSHWTGRAGELFF
TRBJ2-2,TRBD2,NA,TRBV2,TGTGCCAGCAGTGAGGCTCGCGGGAGTAGCACCGGGGAGCTGTTTTTT,CASSEARGSSTGELFF
TRBJ2-4,NA,NA,TRBV20-1,TGCAGTGCCACCCGTTATCCTCAGTACTTC,CSATRYPQYF
TRBJ2-7,NA,many,TRBV28,TGTGCCAGCTCCGTTGGAAGCTCCTACGAGCAGTACTTC,CASSVGSSYEQYF
TRBJ1-5,NA,few,TRBV10-3,TGTGCCATCAGTGAGTCGGGTGGCAGCGGGAATCAGCCCCAGCATTTT,CAISESGGSGNQPQHF
TRBJ1-1,NA,many,TRBV5-1,TGCGCCAGCAGCTGGGGTCAGCTGAACACTGAAGCTTTCTTT,CASSWGQLNTEAFF
TRBJ2-3,TRBD2,NA,TRBV24-1,TGTGCCACCAGCGTAGCGGGAGCCACAGATACGCAGTATTTT,CATSVAGATDTQYF
TRBJ1-1,NA,many,TRBV7-2,TGTGCCAGCAGACGTGGACATTCGATGAACACTGAAGCTTTCTTT,CASRRGHSMNTEAFF
TRBJ2-1,NA,many,TRBV3-1,TGTGCCAGCAGCCAAGAACCCGGTGCCCATGAGCAGTTCTTC,CASSQEPGAHEQFF
TRBJ1-5,NA,many,TRBV19,TGTGCCAGTAGTACCGCAGGCAACAATCAGCCCCAGCATTTT,CASSTAGNNQPQHF
TRBJ1-5,NA,many,TRBV18,TGTGCCAGCTCACCGACAGGATACAATCAGCCCCAGCATTTT,CASSPTGYNQPQHF
TRBJ1-1,TRBD1,many,TRBV10-3,TGTGCCATCAGTGAGGGACAGGGGCGGGTTTTCTTT,CAISEGQGRVFF
TRBJ2-1,NA,many,TRBV7-9,TGTGCCAGCAGCTTAGAGGGCCACGCCAATGAGCAGTTCTTC,CASSLEGHANEQFF
TRBJ1-2,NA,many,TRBV20-1,TGCAGTGCTAGCGTCCAGGGTACCAAGTATGGCTACACCTTC,CSASVQGTKYGYTF
TRBJ2-6,NA,many,TRBV6-2/TRBV6-3,TGTGCCAGCAGTTTAGATTCCTCTGGGGCCAACGTCCTGACTTTC,CASSLDSSGANVLTF
TRBJ2-3,TRBD2,many,TRBV11-2,TGTGCCAGCAGCTTAGTGGCGGGGGGATACACAGATACGCAGTATTTT,CASSLVAGGYTDTQYF
TRBJ1-1,NA,NA,TRBV5-1,TGCGCCAGCACGGCAGTCCCCTCGAACACTGAAGCTTTCTTT,CASTAVPSNTEAFF
TRBJ2-3,NA,few,TRBV4-1,TGCGCCAGCAGCCAAGGGGCACCCACAGATACGCAGTATTTT,CASSQGAPTDTQYF
TRBJ2-7,NA,many,TRBV29-1,TGCAGCGTTGGAATCGGCGGAGGCTACGAGCAGTACTTC,CSVGIGGGYEQYF
TRBJ1-5,NA,many,TRBV12-3/TRBV12-4,TGTGCCAGCAGTTACGCCGGGACGGATAGCAATCAGCCCCAGCATTTT,CASSYAGTDSNQPQHF
TRBJ2-3,NA,many,TRBV7-3,TGTGCCAGCAACCCGTGGGGAGTGGGGAAAGATACGCAGTATTTT,CASNPWGVGKDTQYF
TRBJ1-5,NA,NA,TRBV28,TGTGCCAGCACTCACCTTCCGGACCGTAATCAGCCCCAGCATTTT,CASTHLPDRNQPQHF
TRBJ1-6,NA,NA,TRBV7-9,TGTGCCAGCAGCTCAATGACGGGCAATTCACCCCTCCACTTT,CASSSMTGNSPLHF
TRBJ2-2,NA,NA,TRBV10-3,TGTGCCATCAGGAACACCGGGGAGCTGTTTTTT,CAIRNTGELFF
TRBJ2-6,NA,many,TRBV7-9,TGTGCCAGCAGCCCTCCGGGGGCTTCTGGGGCCAACGTCCTGACTTTC,CASSPPGASGANVLTF
TRBJ2-2,NA,many,TRBV7-9,TGTGCCAGCAGCTCCCGGTGGGAGAGGAACACCGGGGAGCTGTTTTTT,CASSSRWERNTGELFF
TRBJ2-5,NA,once,TRBV28,TGTGCCAGCAGTTTAGATATGAGGGAGACCCAGTACTTC,CASSLDMRETQYF
TRBJ1-2,TRBD1,NA,TRBV6-2/TRBV6-3,TGTGCCAGCAGTCCCCGACAGGGGTTCGGCTATGGCTACACCTTC,CASSPRQGFGYGYTF
TRBJ2-3,TRBD2,many,TRBV4-3,TGCGCCAGCAGCCGTAGCGGGAGAGCAGATACGCAGTATTTT,CASSRSGRADTQYF
TRBJ2-3,NA,many,TRBV20-1,TGCAGTGCTAGTGCGACTCCCCTAACAGATACGCAGTATTTT,CSASATPLTDTQYF
TRBJ1-4,TRBD1,many,TRBV12-3/TRBV12-4,TGTGCCAGCAGTCCGGGACAGGGAGCAACTAATGAAAAACTGTTTTTT,CASSPGQGATNEKLFF
TRBJ1-6,TRBD1,many,TRBV7-3,TGTGCCAGCAGCATCGACGGACAGGGACGATCACCCCTCCACTTT,CASSIDGQGRSPLHF
TRBJ2-2,NA,many,TRBV7-3,TGTGCCAGCAGCAGAGGAGGGCCTGCCGGGGAGCTGTTTTTT,CASSRGGPAGELFF
TRBJ1-1,TRBD1,many,TRBV9,TGTGCCAGCAGCGTCCTCACAGGGGGCGAAGCTTTCTTT,CASSVLTGGEAFF
TRBJ2-5,TRBD2,many,TRBV27,TGTGCCAGCAGTTTGAAGCGGGGTTTACAAGAGACCCAGTACTTC,CASSLKRGLQETQYF
TRBJ1-1,NA,NA,TRBV28,TGTGCCAGCAGTTACAGGGTTAATGAAGCTTTCTTT,CASSYRVNEAFF
TRBJ1-2,NA,many,TRBV28,TGTGCCAGCAGGTCCTCGGTGACGGTTGGCTACACCTTC,CASRSSVTVGYTF
TRBJ2-1,TRBD2,few,TRBV20-1,TGCAGTGCTACGGCGGGGGAGGTTTCCTACAATGAGCAGTTCTTC,CSATAGEVSYNEQFF
TRBJ1-1,NA,many,TRBV12-5,TGTGCTAGTGGTTTCCCCTACACTCTATGGACTGAAGCTTTCTTT,CASGFPYTLWTEAFF
TRBJ2-1,TRBD2,many,TRBV5-1,TGCGCCAGCAGTAAAACTAGCGGGGGCTACAATGAGCAGTTCTTC,CASSKTSGGYNEQFF
TRBJ2-4,TRBD1,many,TRBV18,TGTGCCAGCTCATCCACCCGGACAGGGGGTGAGGTTCAGTACTTC,CASSSTRTGGEVQYF